This TCR beta chain was identified in a study of shared clonotypes between healthy human individuals. Study-level information: CD4 naive cells filled three plates per donor, CD4 memory three, CD8 naive two and CD8 memory one.

This clone was detected once. The CDR3 is 14 amino acids. In germline, CDR1 is SEHNR, CDR2 FQNEAQ (reference sequence). V was clipped by 3 bases and J by 1 base, with 9 bases between them. The protocol was immunoSEQ multiplex PCR, while the TCRdb copy is restricted to in-frame clones and leaves out a portion. The table includes 2 million to 2.5 million clones, approximately 94% detected once. Sequenced: naive CD4+ T cells sorted from blood. Subset defined: CD45RA+ positively selected. The receptor comes from a young man in good health. The genes are TRBV7-9 and TRBJ2-5, with D perhaps matching TRBD1 (5 bases). The CDR3 reads CASSFLDSQETQYF. For the CDR3, the DNA is TGTGCCAGCAGCTTTCTCGACAGCCAAGAGACCCAGTACTTC.